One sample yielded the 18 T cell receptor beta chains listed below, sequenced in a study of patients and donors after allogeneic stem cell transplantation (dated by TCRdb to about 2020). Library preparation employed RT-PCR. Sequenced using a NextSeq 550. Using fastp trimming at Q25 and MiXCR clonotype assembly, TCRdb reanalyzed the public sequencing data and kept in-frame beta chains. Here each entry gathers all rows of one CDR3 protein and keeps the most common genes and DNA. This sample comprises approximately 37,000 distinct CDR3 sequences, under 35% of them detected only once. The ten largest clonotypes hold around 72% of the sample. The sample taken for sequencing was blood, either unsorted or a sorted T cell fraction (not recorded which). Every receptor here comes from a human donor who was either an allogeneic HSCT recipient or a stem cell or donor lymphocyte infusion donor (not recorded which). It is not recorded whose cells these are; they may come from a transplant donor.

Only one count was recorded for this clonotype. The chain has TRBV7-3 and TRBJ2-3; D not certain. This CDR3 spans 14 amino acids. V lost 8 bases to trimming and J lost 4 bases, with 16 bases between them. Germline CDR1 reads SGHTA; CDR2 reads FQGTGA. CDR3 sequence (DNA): TGTGCCAGCTCTCCGGGCTCCGGGCCAGATACGCAGTATTTT. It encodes CASSPGSGPDTQYF.

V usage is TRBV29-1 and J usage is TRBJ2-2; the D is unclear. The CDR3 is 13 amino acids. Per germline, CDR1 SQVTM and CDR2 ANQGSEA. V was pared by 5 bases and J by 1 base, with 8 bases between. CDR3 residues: CSVNPRNTGELFF. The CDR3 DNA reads TGCAGCGTTAACCCCAGGAACACCGGGGAGCTGTTTTTT.

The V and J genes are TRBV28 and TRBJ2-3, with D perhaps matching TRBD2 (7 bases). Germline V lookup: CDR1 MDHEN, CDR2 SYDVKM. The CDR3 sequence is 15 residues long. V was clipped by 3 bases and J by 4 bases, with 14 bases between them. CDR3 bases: TGTGCCAGCAGTTTCCGGGGGGCGGGCGCAGATACGCAGTATTTT. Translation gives CASSFRGAGADTQYF.

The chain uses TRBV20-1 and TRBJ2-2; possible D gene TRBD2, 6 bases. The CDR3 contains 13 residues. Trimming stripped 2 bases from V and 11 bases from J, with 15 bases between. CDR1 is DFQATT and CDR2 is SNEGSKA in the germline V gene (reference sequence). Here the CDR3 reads CSARPETSGELFF. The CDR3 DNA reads TGCAGTGCTAGACCCGAGACTAGTGGAGAGCTGTTTTTT.

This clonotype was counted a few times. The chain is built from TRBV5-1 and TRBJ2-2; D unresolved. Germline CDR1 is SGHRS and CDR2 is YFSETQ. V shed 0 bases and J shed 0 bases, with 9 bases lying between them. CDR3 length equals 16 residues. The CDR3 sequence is CASSLEGGTNTGELFF. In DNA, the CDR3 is TGCGCCAGCAGCTTGGAGGGCGGAACGAACACCGGGGAGCTGTTTTTT.

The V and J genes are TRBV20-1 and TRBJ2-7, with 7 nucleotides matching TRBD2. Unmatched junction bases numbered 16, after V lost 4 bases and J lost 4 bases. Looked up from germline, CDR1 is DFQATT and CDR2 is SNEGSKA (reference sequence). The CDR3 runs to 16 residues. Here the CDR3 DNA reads TGCAGTGCTACCACGAGGGGACGGGAGGCCGTGTACGAGCAGTACTTC. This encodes CSATTRGREAVYEQYF.

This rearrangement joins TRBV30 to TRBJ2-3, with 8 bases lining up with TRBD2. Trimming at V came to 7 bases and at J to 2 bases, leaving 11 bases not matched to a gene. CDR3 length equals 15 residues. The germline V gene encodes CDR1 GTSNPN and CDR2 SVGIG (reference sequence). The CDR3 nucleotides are TGTGCCTCCGGGAAACTAGCGGCTTTCACAGATACGCAGTATTTT. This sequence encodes CASGKLAAFTDTQYF. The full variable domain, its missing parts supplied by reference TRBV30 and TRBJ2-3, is SQTIHQWPATLVQPVGSPLSLECTVEGTSNPNLYWYRQAAGRGLQLLFYSVGIGQISSEVPQNLSASRPQDRQFILSSKKLLLSDSGFYLCASGKLAAFTDTQYFGPGTRLTVL.

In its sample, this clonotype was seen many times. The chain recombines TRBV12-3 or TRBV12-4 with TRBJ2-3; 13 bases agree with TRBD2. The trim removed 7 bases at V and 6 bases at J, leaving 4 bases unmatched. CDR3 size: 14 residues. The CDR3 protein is CASKLAGGWDTQYF. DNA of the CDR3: TGTGCCAGCAAACTAGCGGGAGGGTGGGATACGCAGTATTTT.

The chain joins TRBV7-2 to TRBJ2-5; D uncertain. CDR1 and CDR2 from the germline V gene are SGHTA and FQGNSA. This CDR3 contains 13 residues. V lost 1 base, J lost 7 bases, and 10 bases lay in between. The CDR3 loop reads CASSLEMERTQYF. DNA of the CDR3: TGTGCCAGCAGCTTAGAAATGGAGAGGACCCAGTACTTC.

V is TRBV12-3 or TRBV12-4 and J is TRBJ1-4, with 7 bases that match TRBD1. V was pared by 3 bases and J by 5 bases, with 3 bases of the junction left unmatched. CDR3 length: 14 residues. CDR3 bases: TGTGCCAGCAGTTTTGGGACAGACAATGAAAAACTGTTTTTT. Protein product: CASSFGTDNEKLFF.

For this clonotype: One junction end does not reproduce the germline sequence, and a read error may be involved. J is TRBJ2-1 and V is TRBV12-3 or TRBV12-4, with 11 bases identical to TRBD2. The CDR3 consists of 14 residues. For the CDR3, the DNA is TGTGCCAGCAGCCCCGGACTAGCGGGCCTTACACAGCTCTTC. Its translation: CASSPGLAGLTQLF.

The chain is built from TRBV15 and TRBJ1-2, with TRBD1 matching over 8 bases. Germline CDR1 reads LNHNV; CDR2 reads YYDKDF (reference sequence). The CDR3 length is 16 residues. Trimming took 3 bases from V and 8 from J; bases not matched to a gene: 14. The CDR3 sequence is CATSSPGQATHWGYTF. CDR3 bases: TGTGCCACCAGCAGTCCGGGACAGGCTACCCATTGGGGCTACACCTTC. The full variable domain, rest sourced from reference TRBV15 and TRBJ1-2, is DAMVIQNPRYQVTQFGKPVTLSCSQTLNHNVMYWYQQKSSQAPKLLFHYYDKDFNNEADTPDNFQSRRPNTSFCFLDIRSPGLGDTAMYLCATSSPGQATHWGYTFGSGTRLTVV.

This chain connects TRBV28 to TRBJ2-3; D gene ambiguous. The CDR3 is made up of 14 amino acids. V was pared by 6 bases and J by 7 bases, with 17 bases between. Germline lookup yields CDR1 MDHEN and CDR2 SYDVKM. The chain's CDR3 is CASRMPLTLNTQYF. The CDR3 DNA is TGTGCCAGCAGGATGCCCTTGACTCTCAATACGCAGTATTTT.

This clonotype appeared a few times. In DNA form, the CDR3 reads TGTGCCAGCAGCTTAATGATTTCCGACAACATTTCCGGAAACACCATATATTTT. Translating gives CASSLMISDNISGNTIYF. This rearrangement joins TRBV7-3 to TRBJ1-3; D gene ambiguous. In germline, CDR1 is SGHTA, CDR2 FQGTGA. V gave up 1 base and J gave up 4 bases, with 20 bases separating them. The CDR3 contains 18 residues.

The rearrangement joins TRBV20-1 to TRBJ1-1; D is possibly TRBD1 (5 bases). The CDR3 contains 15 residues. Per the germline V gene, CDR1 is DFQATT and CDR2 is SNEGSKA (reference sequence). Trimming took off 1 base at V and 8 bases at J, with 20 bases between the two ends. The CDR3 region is CSARGFAGGSLEAFF. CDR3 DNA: TGCAGTGCTAGAGGGTTCGCCGGGGGGTCCCTAGAAGCTTTCTTT.

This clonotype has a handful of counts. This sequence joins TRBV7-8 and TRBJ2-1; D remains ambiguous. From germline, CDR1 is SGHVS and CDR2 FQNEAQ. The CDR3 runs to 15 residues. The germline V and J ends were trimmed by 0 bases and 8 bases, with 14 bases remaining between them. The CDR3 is CASSLARLLMDEQFF. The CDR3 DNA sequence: TGTGCCAGCAGCTTAGCAAGACTCTTAATGGATGAGCAGTTCTTC.

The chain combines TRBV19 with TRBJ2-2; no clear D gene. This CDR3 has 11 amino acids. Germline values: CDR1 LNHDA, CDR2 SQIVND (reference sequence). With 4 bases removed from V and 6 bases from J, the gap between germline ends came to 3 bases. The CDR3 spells CASSNSGELFF. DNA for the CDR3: TGTGCCAGTAGTAATTCCGGGGAGCTGTTTTTT.

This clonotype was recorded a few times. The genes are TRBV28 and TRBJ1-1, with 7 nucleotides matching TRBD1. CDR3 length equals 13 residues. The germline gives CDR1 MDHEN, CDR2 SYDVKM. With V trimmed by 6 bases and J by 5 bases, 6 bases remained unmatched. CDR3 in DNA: TGTGCCAGCAGCCCAGGGGGGAGGACTGAAGCTTTCTTT. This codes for CASSPGGRTEAFF.